These 18 T cell receptor beta chains share one sample of origin, sequenced in a study of Graves' ophthalmopathy and Graves' hyperthyroidism. RNA transcripts were the template, and TCR beta CDR3 regions were amplified from them. First-round RT-PCR used HTBI primers; second-round multiplex PCR followed. In TCRdb, the multiplex PCR reads were re-called with MiXCR into one record per CDR3 protein. In the table there are almost 750,000 distinct CDR3 sequences, approximately 40% of which are singletons. Sample: peripheral blood. These receptors originate from an adult man with Graves' ophthalmopathy.

In its sample, this clonotype was seen once. No conserved phenylalanine or tryptophan ends this CDR3, so it is likely a read error. It is unclear where the CDR3 begins or ends on the DNA, so no DNA is shown, and the CDR3 is as TCRdb lists it. V usage is TRBV7-9 and J usage is TRBJ2-6. The CDR3 spans 9 amino acids, including both terminal residues. Per the germline V gene, CDR1 is SEHNR and CDR2 is FQNEAQ (reference sequence). The CDR3 sequence: CASSPSVRI.

The CDR3 here is CASSLTGLVGNEQYF. The CDR3 coding sequence is TGTGCCAGCAGCTTAACGGGACTAGTGGGCAATGAGCAGTACTTC. V and J are TRBV7-9 and TRBJ2-7, with TRBD2 matching 8 bases. The CDR3 is made up of 15 amino acids. The germline gives CDR1 SEHNR, CDR2 FQNEAQ (reference sequence). J was trimmed by 7 bases and V by 2 bases; bases with no gene match: 10. Supplemented by reference TRBV7-9 and TRBJ2-7, the full variable domain reads DTGVSQNPRHKITKRGQNVTFRCDPISEHNRLYWYRQTLGQGPEFLTYFQNEAQLEKSRLLSDRFSAERPKGSFSTLEIQRTEQGDSAMYLCASSLTGLVGNEQYFGPGTRLTVT.

The count of this clonotype is one. This chain uses TRBV13 with TRBJ1-2; 8 nucleotides align to TRBD1. This CDR3 is built from 15 residues. Germline loops: CDR1 PRHDT, CDR2 FYEKMQ (reference sequence). Trimming cost V 3 bases and J 6 bases; bases outside gene matches: 9. CDR3 in amino acids: CASSLAGQAPHGYTF. In DNA form, the CDR3 reads TGTGCCAGCAGCTTGGCGGGACAGGCCCCTCATGGCTACACCTTC.

This clonotype was detected many times. This chain joins TRBV7-9 and TRBJ1-2; D gene uncertain. Per germline, CDR1 SEHNR and CDR2 FQNEAQ (reference sequence). Trimming took off 1 base at V and 0 bases at J, with 9 bases between the two ends. The length of the CDR3 is 15 residues. CDR3 nucleotides: TGTGCCAGCAGCTTAGGAGACTGGTCTAACTATGGCTACACCTTC. Amino acids: CASSLGDWSNYGYTF.

This clonotype was found a few times. The J gene is TRBJ2-5, the V gene TRBV5-5; D unclear. Germline V gene data show CDR1 as SGHKS and CDR2 as YYEKEE (reference sequence). The CDR3 runs 14 residues. The V end was cut by 4 bases, the J end by 3 bases, with 13 bases between. CDR3 coding DNA: TGTGCCAGCAGCACAGTACATGGAGAAGAGACCCAGTACTTC. It is translated as CASSTVHGEETQYF.

This clonotype showed up many times. Here the CDR3 reads CSVEQGAGANVLTF. The CDR3 DNA is TGCAGCGTTGAACAGGGTGCGGGGGCCAACGTCCTGACTTTC. The chain recombines TRBV29-1 with TRBJ2-6; TRBD1 is a possible D gene (5 bases). The CDR3 spans 14 residues. The germline gives CDR1 SQVTM, CDR2 ANQGSEA. V was clipped by 2 bases and J by 4 bases, with 9 bases between them.

On this clonotype itself: Because it lacks the conserved phenylalanine or tryptophan at the end, this CDR3 is likely a read error. No DNA is shown, since the ends of the CDR3 on it are uncertain; the CDR3 is the one TCRdb lists. The rearrangement joins TRBV29-1 to TRBJ1-3; TRBD1 is taken as the D call from the table, unchecked against the DNA. The CDR3 is made up of 8 amino acids, end residues included. CDR1 and CDR2 (germline): SQVTM, ANQGSEA. This CDR3 reads CSVDVQGV.

The J gene is TRBJ1-1, the V gene TRBV29-1; D is perhaps TRBD1 (5 bases). The germline V gene encodes CDR1 SQVTM and CDR2 ANQGSEA. V dropped 5 bases and J dropped 11 bases, with 12 bases sitting between them. The CDR3 runs to 10 residues. CDR3 region: CSVKRPGAFF. The CDR3 DNA is TGCAGCGTTAAAAGGCCAGGGGCTTTCTTT.

This clonotype has at least ten counts. The chain's CDR3 is CATSRDRRAGQPQHF. The CDR3 nucleotides are TGTGCCACCAGCAGAGATAGGAGGGCAGGTCAGCCCCAGCATTTT. The chain is built from TRBV15 and TRBJ1-5; D is undetermined. Deletions cut 0 bases from V and 6 bases from J, with 12 bases between. In germline, CDR1 is LNHNV, CDR2 YYDKDF (reference sequence). CDR3 size: 15 residues. The complete variable domain, with remaining parts taken from reference TRBV15 and TRBJ1-5, reads DAMVIQNPRYQVTQFGKPVTLSCSQTLNHNVMYWYQQKSSQAPKLLFHYYDKDFNNEADTPDNFQSRRPNTSFCFLDIRSPGLGDTAMYLCATSRDRRAGQPQHFGDGTRLSIL.

A few counts support this clonotype. In nucleotides, the CDR3 is TGCAGTGCTAGTTACTCCGGGACCGCCCAAGAGACCCAGTACTTC. Its protein product is CSASYSGTAQETQYF. V usage is TRBV20-1 and J usage is TRBJ2-5; D possibly matches TRBD1 or TRBD2 (5 bases each). Germline CDR1 and CDR2: DFQATT and SNEGSKA (reference sequence). Trimming stripped 3 bases from V and 1 base from J, with 15 bases between. This CDR3 comprises 15 residues.

The rearrangement uses TRBV7-9 and TRBJ1-4; D is unresolved. This CDR3 comprises 15 residues. Germline V CDR1 and CDR2: SEHNR, FQNEAQ (reference sequence). With 6 bases removed from V and 0 bases from J, the gap between germline ends came to 11 bases. As DNA, the CDR3 is TGTGCCAGCAGACCCCCCGATGCAACTAATGAAAAACTGTTTTTT. Protein sequence: CASRPPDATNEKLFF. Supplemented by reference TRBV7-9 and TRBJ1-4, the full variable domain reads DTGVSQNPRHKITKRGQNVTFRCDPISEHNRLYWYRQTLGQGPEFLTYFQNEAQLEKSRLLSDRFSAERPKGSFSTLEIQRTEQGDSAMYLCASRPPDATNEKLFFGSGTQLSVL.

This clonotype was recorded a few times. V is TRBV2 and J is TRBJ2-2; 11 bases are a match to TRBD1. V shed 10 bases, J shed 7 bases, and the junction held 8 bases outside the gene matches. The CDR3 sequence is 14 residues long. The V gene's germline CDR1 is SNHLY and CDR2 FYNNEI. CDR3: CAIPDRGLGGELFF. Here the CDR3 DNA reads TGTGCCATTCCGGACAGGGGGCTAGGCGGGGAGCTGTTTTTT.

The chain employs TRBV12-3 or TRBV12-4 and TRBJ2-5; TRBD1 is a possible D gene (5 bases). This CDR3 is 15 amino acids long. V was clipped by 4 bases and J by 5 bases, with 17 bases between them. CDR3 loop: CASSSSQGDSETQYF. CDR3 nucleotide sequence: TGTGCCAGCAGTTCAAGTCAGGGTGACTCGGAGACCCAGTACTTC.

This clonotype was counted between two and nine times. V usage is TRBV7-6 and J usage is TRBJ2-7; maybe TRBD2 (6 bases). The length of the CDR3 is 14 residues. Germline values: CDR1 SGHVS, CDR2 FNYEAQ. V was trimmed by 1 base and J by 0 bases, leaving 7 bases between them. The DNA of the CDR3 is TGTGCCAGCAGCTTAGGCGGGGTCTCCTACGAGCAGTACTTC. This translates into CASSLGGVSYEQYF.

This sequence joins TRBV29-1 and TRBJ1-5; the D gene is possibly TRBD1 (5 bases). V was pared by 4 bases and J by 4 bases, with 14 bases between. Germline V gene data show CDR1 as SQVTM and CDR2 as ANQGSEA. This CDR3 has 14 residues. This CDR3 is CSVGGTDPNQPQHF. The DNA for the CDR3 is TGCAGCGTTGGGGGCACTGACCCAAATCAGCCCCAGCATTTT.

The J gene is TRBJ2-6, the V gene TRBV12-3 or TRBV12-4; 7 bases are shared with TRBD1. J lost 0 bases, V lost 7 bases, and 9 bases had no gene match. The CDR3 runs 17 residues. In nucleotides, the CDR3 is TGTGCCAGCAACCCCGGGACAGCATTCTCTGGGGCCAACGTCCTGACTTTC. Translating gives CASNPGTAFSGANVLTF.

The sample holds many counts of this clonotype. This chain uses TRBV2 with TRBJ2-5; D unclear. V gave up 10 bases and J gave up 4 bases, with 13 bases separating them. Germline assignment: CDR1 SNHLY and CDR2 FYNNEI. The CDR3 contains 12 residues. The CDR3 DNA is TGTGCCACCGCGGTTACTATAGAGACCCAGTACTTC. Translation gives CATAVTIETQYF.

This clonotype has a count of ten or more. Written as DNA, the CDR3 is TGCGCCACCATGACGGTATCCCGCTCCTACGAGCAGTACTTC. Residues: CATMTVSRSYEQYF. The chain has TRBV10-2 and TRBJ2-7; D is unresolved. There are 14 residues in the CDR3. Germline-derived CDR1 and CDR2 are WSHSY and SAAADI. Trimming shortened V by 10 bases and J by 0 bases, and 16 bases separated the two germline ends.